This TCR beta chain emerged from a study of identical twins. Study-level findings and limits: With beta out-of-frame sequences, excess sharing by twins was weaker.

There are 13 residues in the CDR3. Trimming removed 1 base from V and 6 bases from J, with 11 bases in between. Germline lookup yields CDR1 SGHKS and CDR2 YYEKEE (reference sequence). This clonotype was recorded a few times. Its antigen remains unidentified. One entry per CDR3 protein results from TCRdb running MiXCR on the 5' RACE reads. The repertoire holds some 320,000 distinct CDR3 sequences, with 9% to 15% as singletons. A further study also used this sample, focusing on yellow fever vaccine responses in identical twins. That publication notes: After vaccination, twins' T cell response reportedly seemed partly convergent, partly personalized.

The V gene is TRBV5-5, the J gene TRBJ2-7; a weak D match, TRBD2 (5 bases). The sequence was obtained from a woman aged 18-35 years in good health. Sequencing input: CD8+ T cells sorted from blood. The chain's CDR3 is CASSLNLRGEQYF. In DNA, the CDR3 is TGTGCCAGCAGCTTGAACTTACGGGGCGAGCAGTACTTC.